This TCR beta chain was observed in a study of cytomegalovirus exposure and HLA in healthy donors. Study-level background: Among about 179 million T cells, an earlier analysis found 120 million or so unique TCR beta sequences.

The germline V gene has CDR1 LNHDA and CDR2 SQIVND (reference sequence). CDR3 size: 15 residues. The trim removed 3 bases at V and 9 bases at J, leaving 7 bases unmatched. Broader study findings: Cytomegalovirus status, reportedly, was diagnosed with high specificity and sensitivity by the classifier.

In the PCR, 60 Vbeta and 13 Jbeta primers were used. Authors' methods: In a later analysis, the count reached roughly 80 million unique TCR beta chains, with about 9.9 million shared. Here immunoSEQ multiplex PCR was the method, and the copy in TCRdb shows in-frame clones only, minus some. V and J calls and clone size come straight from that table; D and trimming were deduced from the DNA. Found here are around 190,000 clones, around 82% of them singletons; the top ten hold about 2.7%. Concerning this clone itself: Its cognate antigen is unknown.

V gene TRBV19 combines with J gene TRBJ2-1; 11 bases are a match to TRBD2. The sequenced sample consisted of PBMCs. The TCR sequence derives from a woman younger than 45 in good health and CMV-seronegative. CDR3 in DNA: TGTGCCAGTAGTATGATAGCGGGAGGGCCGGTTGAGCAGTTCTTC. It is translated as CASSMIAGGPVEQFF. The complete variable domain, with remaining parts taken from reference TRBV19 and TRBJ2-1, reads DGGITQSPKYLFRKEGQNVTLSCEQNLNHDAMYWYRQDPGQGLRLIYYSQIVNDFQKGDIAEGYSVSREKKESFPLTVTSAQKNPTAFYLCASSMIAGGPVEQFFGPGTRLTVL.